This T cell receptor beta chain derives from a study of T cell repertoires in cytomegalovirus infection. TCRdb reprocessed the reads via MiXCR and lists one record per CDR3 protein. This table has some 590,000 distinct CDR3 sequences, just under 40% appearing once. In regard to this clonotype: As yet, its antigen is unknown.

CDR3 length: 15 amino acids. Per the germline V gene, CDR1 is MNHNS and CDR2 is SASEGT. Losses at the gene ends were 7 bases for V and 3 bases for J; bases not matched to a gene: 12. This sample comprised cultured PBMCs, obtained from culture after CMV antigen stimulation. The chain couples TRBV6-1 to TRBJ2-7; 7 nucleotides match TRBD1. The TCR was taken from a human donor in good health (CMV status not recorded). Some clones in this sample may be carry-over from other donors' samples. CDR3 sequence reads: CASIKPDRASYEQYF. The CDR3 DNA reads TGTGCCAGCATCAAACCCGACAGGGCGAGCTACGAGCAGTACTTC.